The 29 T cell receptor beta chains listed next were all sequenced from one sample in a study of cytomegalovirus exposure and HLA in healthy donors. In the PCR, 60 Vbeta and 13 Jbeta primers were used. Generated by immunoSEQ multiplex PCR, the TCRdb table keeps only in-frame clones and is missing some. Here the sample spans about 200,000 clones, 65% to 90% being singletons. Specimen: PBMCs. The receptor source for this set is a woman in her 30s in good health and CMV-seronegative.

The chain recombines TRBV28 with TRBJ1-1; D uncertain. Per the germline V gene, CDR1 is MDHEN and CDR2 is SYDVKM. The CDR3 is 14 amino acids. Trimming left V 1 base short and J 3 bases short, with 9 bases between. In DNA form, the CDR3 reads TGTGCCAGCAGTTTATACCGACGGGACACTGAAGCTTTCTTT. Its translation: CASSLYRRDTEAFF.

This clone came up once. V gene TRBV6-5 combines with J gene TRBJ2-6; 8 bases are shared with TRBD2. With 0 bases clipped from V and 4 bases from J, the junction kept 2 bases outside the gene matches. This CDR3 is 16 amino acids long. Germline V CDR1 and CDR2: MNHEY, SVGAGI. The CDR3 sequence: CASSYSSGAGANVLTF. Written as DNA, the CDR3 is TGTGCCAGCAGTTACTCTAGCGGGGCCGGGGCCAACGTCCTGACTTTC.

The chain uses TRBV6-5 and TRBJ2-3; a possible D gene is TRBD2 (6 bases). Trimming removed 4 bases from V and 0 bases from J, with 14 bases in between. Germline V gene data show CDR1 as MNHEY and CDR2 as SVGAGI. The CDR3 extends over 16 amino acids. The CDR3 sequence is CASSWTTPRSTDTQYF. For the CDR3, the DNA is TGTGCCAGCAGTTGGACTACCCCGAGAAGCACAGATACGCAGTATTTT.

This chain uses TRBV6-1 with TRBJ1-2; tentative D call: TRBD1 (5 bases). This CDR3 contains 16 residues. Trimming pared 2 bases from V and 7 bases from J, leaving 20 bases between. The V gene's germline CDR1 is MNHNS and CDR2 SASEGT. CDR3 bases: TGTGCCAGCAGTGAATACGCCGCGGGGCTTGGTGGTGGCTACACCTTC. Translating it yields CASSEYAAGLGGGYTF.

The CDR3 protein is CASSNLPLGLAGYTDTQYF. Here the CDR3 DNA reads TGTGCCAGCAGTAATCTCCCCCTAGGACTAGCGGGGTACACAGATACGCAGTATTTT. This chain connects TRBV11-2 to TRBJ2-3; 12 bases match TRBD2. The CDR3 contains 19 residues. Per the germline V gene, CDR1 is SGHAT and CDR2 is FQNNGV. The V segment lost 6 bases and the J segment 2 bases; nucleotides outside the gene matches: 15.

The J gene is TRBJ2-7, the V gene TRBV6-5; 10 nucleotides match TRBD1. The CDR3 is 14 residues long. Germline CDR1 and CDR2: MNHEY and SVGAGI. V shed 6 bases and J 9 bases; nucleotides not matched to a gene: 11. In DNA form, the CDR3 reads TGTGCCAGCAGCCCCGACAGGGGGCGAAACGGGCAGTACTTC. Its protein product is CASSPDRGRNGQYF.

The V call is TRBV5-6, the J call TRBJ2-1, with a weak D call TRBD1 (6 bases). V was pared by 5 bases and J by 4 bases, with 10 bases between. The CDR3 is 13 amino acids. Germline CDR1 and CDR2: SGHDT and YYEEEE. DNA of the CDR3: TGTGCCAGCAGTAAGACAGGTTACAATGAGCAGTTCTTC. Its protein is CASSKTGYNEQFF.

The chain links TRBV5-4 to TRBJ2-3; 10 nucleotides align to TRBD1. Unmatched junction bases numbered 3, after V lost 4 bases and J lost 4 bases. The CDR3 consists of 14 residues. Germline V gene lookup returns CDR1 SGHNT and CDR2 YYREEE (reference sequence). CDR3 sequence: CASSPGQGADTQYF. Here the CDR3 DNA reads TGTGCCAGCAGCCCTGGACAGGGGGCAGATACGCAGTATTTT.

CDR3 bases: TGTGCCAGCAGTGAAATAGCGGGGGGTCTCGGGGAGCTGTTTTTT. Translation gives CASSEIAGGLGELFF. The chain links TRBV2 to TRBJ2-2, with 10 nucleotides matching TRBD2. J was trimmed by 7 bases and V by 2 bases; bases with no gene match: 4. Germline V gives CDR1 SNHLY, CDR2 FYNNEI. CDR3 length equals 15 residues.

The V call is TRBV5-1, the J call TRBJ1-2; 9 bases are a match to TRBD1. The CDR3 spans 15 residues. Unmatched junction bases numbered 4, after V lost 4 bases and J lost 0 bases. Germline V gene sequence: CDR1 SGHRS, CDR2 YFSETQ. The CDR3 nucleotides read TGCGCCAGCAGCACCGGGACAGGGACTAACTATGGCTACACCTTC. It encodes CASSTGTGTNYGYTF.

The genes are TRBV5-6 and TRBJ1-1, with D perhaps TRBD1 (5 bases). Trimming took 6 bases from V and 5 from J, leaving 17 bases between them. Germline-derived CDR1 and CDR2 are SGHDT and YYEEEE. This CDR3 comprises 14 residues. The CDR3, as DNA: TGTGCCAGCACCCTTGTGGGGGGTGGTACTGAAGCTTTCTTT. This gives the protein CASTLVGGGTEAFF.

The sample holds a few counts of this clone. The chain carries TRBV28 and TRBJ1-5; no definite D call. This CDR3 contains 14 residues. The germline gives CDR1 MDHEN, CDR2 SYDVKM. The V gene lost 4 bases and the J gene lost 7 bases, with 14 bases spanning the gap. DNA for the CDR3: TGTGCCAGCAGTTCAACAGCCTTAGTGCAGCCCCAGCATTTT. Its protein is CASSSTALVQPQHF.

V and J are TRBV11-2 and TRBJ1-2, with a possible D match to TRBD1 (6 bases). The V gene's germline CDR1 is SGHAT and CDR2 FQNNGV. V was clipped by 2 bases and J by 7 bases, with 14 bases between them. This CDR3 spans 14 amino acids. CDR3 nucleotides: TGTGCCAGCAGCTTAAACCCGGGACACCTTGGCTACACCTTC. This sequence encodes CASSLNPGHLGYTF.

The chain links TRBV28 to TRBJ1-5; no firm D call. From germline, CDR1 is MDHEN and CDR2 SYDVKM. Trimming cost V 3 bases and J 5 bases, with 14 bases left between them. This CDR3 is 15 amino acids long. The chain's CDR3 is CASSLGGKPHQPQHF. The CDR3 nucleotides read TGTGCCAGCAGTTTGGGAGGGAAACCCCATCAGCCCCAGCATTTT.

This chain uses TRBV5-4 with TRBJ2-3, with 12 bases identical to TRBD2. The CDR3 sequence is 17 residues long. Trimming cost V 0 bases and J 2 bases; bases outside gene matches: 4. Germline lookup yields CDR1 SGHNT and CDR2 YYREEE (reference sequence). CDR3 protein: CASSLGLAGATTDTQYF. DNA of the CDR3: TGTGCCAGCAGCTTGGGACTAGCGGGGGCGACCACAGATACGCAGTATTTT.

The rearrangement uses TRBV7-8 and TRBJ2-7, with 8 bases lining up with TRBD2. This CDR3 is 15 amino acids long. Trimming at V came to 5 bases and at J to 3 bases, leaving 9 bases not matched to a gene. CDR1 SGHVS and CDR2 FQNEAQ come from the germline V gene. The CDR3 loop is CASSPTGAGGYEQYF. The CDR3 DNA reads TGTGCCAGCAGCCCCACCGGGGCGGGAGGCTACGAGCAGTACTTC.

This chain uses TRBV5-1 with TRBJ2-1; 16 bases align to TRBD2. The ends lost 7 bases at V and 3 bases at J; junction bases unmatched: 10. This CDR3 has 18 amino acids. Per germline, CDR1 SGHRS and CDR2 YFSETQ. In DNA, the CDR3 is TGCGCCAGCCACTTTGGGACTAGCGGGAGGGCCATCTACAATGAGCAGTTCTTC. Translation gives CASHFGTSGRAIYNEQFF.

The V gene is TRBV28, the J gene TRBJ1-4; maybe TRBD1 (5 bases). CDR1 MDHEN and CDR2 SYDVKM come from the germline V gene. The CDR3 consists of 15 residues. The V end was cut by 3 bases, the J end by 2 bases, with 10 bases between. The CDR3 reads CASSLGGRTNEKLFF. CDR3 bases: TGTGCCAGCAGTTTGGGGGGGAGGACTAATGAAAAACTGTTTTTT.

The CDR3 region is CASSDKGAAEAFF. In DNA, the CDR3 is TGTGCCAGCAGTGATAAAGGGGCCGCTGAAGCTTTCTTT. The rearrangement joins TRBV2 to TRBJ1-1; possibly TRBD1 for D (5 bases). This CDR3 has 13 amino acids. V gave up 3 bases and J gave up 6 bases, with 11 bases separating them. Germline V gene lookup returns CDR1 SNHLY and CDR2 FYNNEI.

The chain uses TRBV6-1 and TRBJ1-1; TRBD1 matches at 10 bases. The CDR3 is 16 amino acids. Trimming removed 3 bases from V and 3 bases from J; junction bases left unmatched: 7. Germline V gives CDR1 MNHNS, CDR2 SASEGT. Written as DNA, the CDR3 is TGTGCCAGCAGTGACGCGACAGGGGGCGCTTACACTGAAGCTTTCTTT. It is translated as CASSDATGGAYTEAFF.

With respect to this clone: One junction end does not reproduce the germline sequence, and a read error may be involved. The chain recombines TRBV28 with TRBJ2-7; perhaps TRBD1 as D (5 bases). The germline CDR1 and CDR2 sequences are MDHEN and SYDVKM. The length of the CDR3 is 11 residues. CDR3 residues: CASSFAGKTDF. Written as DNA, the CDR3 is TGTGCCAGCAGCTTTGCAGGGAAAACGGACTTC.

This clone was seen only a few times. This CDR3 is CASSQVGGGSLFRNEQYF. The CDR3 nucleotides read TGTGCCAGCAGCCAAGTAGGGGGAGGGAGCCTCTTTAGGAACGAGCAGTACTTC. This chain uses TRBV4-2 with TRBJ2-7; tentative D call: TRBD2 (7 bases). Trimming removed 1 base at V and 5 bases at J, with 24 bases between. The CDR3 spans 18 residues. Germline lookup yields CDR1 LGHNA and CDR2 YNFKEQ.

V is TRBV6-1 and J is TRBJ1-5; D call uncertain. With 9 bases removed from V and 9 bases from J, the gap between germline ends came to 12 bases. CDR1 is MNHNS and CDR2 is SASEGT in the germline V gene. This CDR3 contains 11 residues. DNA for the CDR3: TGTGCCAGTCAGGCCGGTGGGCCCCAGCATTTT. As protein: CASQAGGPQHF.

The genes are TRBV6-5 and TRBJ2-5, with D tentatively TRBD2 (6 bases). The CDR3 totals 15 residues. V was cut by 7 bases and J by 4 bases, with 19 bases left in between. Germline-derived CDR1 and CDR2 are MNHEY and SVGAGI. The CDR3 spells CASTRRGGAAETQYF. The CDR3 coding sequence is TGTGCCAGCACCCGGAGGGGTGGGGCGGCAGAGACCCAGTACTTC.

The rearrangement links TRBV15 to TRBJ2-7, with D possibly matching TRBD2 (6 bases). Trimming shortened V by 0 bases and J by 4 bases, and 7 bases separated the two germline ends. The germline gives CDR1 LNHNV, CDR2 YYDKDF (reference sequence). There are 13 residues in the CDR3. For the CDR3, the DNA is TGTGCCACCAGCAGAGATGGAGGGTACGAGCAGTACTTC. Translation gives CATSRDGGYEQYF.

The CDR3 sequence: CAISLSSGNTGELFF. The DNA of the CDR3 is TGTGCCATCAGTTTATCTAGCGGGAACACCGGGGAGCTGTTTTTT. The chain is built from TRBV10-3 and TRBJ2-2; 7 positions agree with TRBD2. The CDR3 totals 15 residues. Trimming took 5 bases from V and 1 from J; bases not matched to a gene: 4. CDR1 and CDR2 from the germline V gene are ENHRY and SYGVKD.

The chain recombines TRBV29-1 with TRBJ2-7; perhaps TRBD1 as D (5 bases). The CDR3 sequence is 12 residues long. V shed 3 bases and J shed 5 bases, with 11 bases lying between them. Germline values: CDR1 SQVTM, CDR2 ANQGSEA. The CDR3 nucleotides are TGCAGCGTTGAGGGGCCTCCCGACGAGCAGTACTTC. It codes for CSVEGPPDEQYF.

V and J are TRBV27 and TRBJ2-7; the match to TRBD2 covers 11 bases. The CDR3 consists of 16 residues. The ends lost 6 bases at V and 4 bases at J; junction bases unmatched: 11. Germline V CDR1 and CDR2: MNHEY, SMNVEV (reference sequence). For the CDR3, the DNA is TGTGCCAGCAGCCTTACGTTAGGACTAGCGGGTTACGAGCAGTACTTC. Encoded protein: CASSLTLGLAGYEQYF.

This clone was observed a few times. The chain uses TRBV19 and TRBJ2-1, with TRBD2 matching over 7 bases. Trimming removed 8 bases from V and 2 bases from J; junction bases left unmatched: 6. The CDR3 totals 14 residues. Per the germline V gene, CDR1 is LNHDA and CDR2 is SQIVND (reference sequence). CDR3 nucleotides: TGTGCCAGTCAACTAGCGCCCACCTACAATGAGCAGTTCTTC. Translation gives CASQLAPTYNEQFF.